This record looks at one T cell receptor (beta chain) sequence and its context. Its antigen is unidentified. The data are from a study of shared clonotypes between healthy human individuals. For every subset, genomic DNA was evenly distributed across several immunoSEQ plates. Original handling: Junction-only immunoSEQ sequences carried no quality scores, so filtering differed. Produced via immunoSEQ multiplex PCR; TCRdb's table is partial and in-frame only. The D gene and trimming were derived from the DNA, and the V and J assignments and clone size from that table. The data show about 480,000 clones, with about 79% seen just once and roughly an eighth held by the top ten. This CDR3 is built from 16 residues. V lost 6 bases to trimming and J lost 3 bases, with 21 bases between them. In germline, CDR1 is SGHAT, CDR2 FQNNGV. Study outcomes and limitations: Donors were few, which limited the genetic and exposure-history diversity represented.

The sequence derives from a woman in her thirties or forties in good health. Some clones in this sample may be carry-over from other donors' samples. This chain connects TRBV11-2 to TRBJ2-7, with D perhaps matching TRBD1 or TRBD2 (6 bases each). The sequenced sample was PBMCs. The CDR3 region has the DNA TGTGCCAGCAGAGAGGGGGGTAGCGGCCTTTTCTACGAGCAGTACTTC. Translation gives CASREGGSGLFYEQYF.